This T cell receptor (beta chain) was identified during a study of blood T cell repertoires in COVID-19. About the study: Acute and convalescent COVID-19 specimens originated in the United States, Italy and Spain. PBMCs, B-cell-depleted T cells, or T cells provided the cDNA or gDNA that made up the material.

The CDR3 totals 15 residues. Germline V CDR1 and CDR2: LNHDA, SQIVND (reference sequence). V lost 3 bases and J lost 4; bases outside the gene matches: 6. As handled by the study authors: Estimated nucleated cell counts came from reference gene primer amplification. TCRdb's copy holds only in-frame clones and misses some; the assay was immunoSEQ multiplex PCR. That table supplies the V and J calls and clone size; D and trimming were determined from the DNA. The table has some 76,000 clones, roughly 80% seen once. The V and J genes are TRBV19 and TRBJ1-2; the match to TRBD1 covers 9 bases. Sequenced input: peripheral blood. The receptor's source is a man aged 45-65 years with acute or convalescent COVID-19. CDR3 loop: CASSMRQGGTYGYTF. CDR3 nucleotides: TGTGCCAGTAGTATGAGACAGGGGGGGACCTATGGCTACACCTTC.